This is a list of T cell receptor beta chains from one sample in a study of shared clonotypes between healthy human individuals. Profiled with immunoSEQ multiplex PCR; TCRdb holds only in-frame clones, not every one. This repertoire shows about 1,500,000 clones, around 95% found once; its top ten account for 1.2%. Material: naive CD4+ T cells sorted from blood. All receptors derive from a man aged 30-40 years in good health. The CDR3 runs from the conserved cysteine through the conserved F or W.

j_call v_call cdr3_length cdr3_aa
TRBJ2-1 TRBV6-5 13 CASRDRDYNEQFF
TRBJ2-3 TRBV10-1 14 CASSGGFGTDTQYF
TRBJ2-3 TRBV6-1 14 CASRGQGSTDTQYF
TRBJ2-1 TRBV2 18 CASTIRGSGGSSYNEQFF
TRBJ1-2 TRBV15 14 CATSSVGEPYGYTF
TRBJ2-2 TRBV9 15 CASSDRVGGTGELFF
TRBJ2-5 TRBV5-4 16 CASSPRLAGLQETQYF
TRBJ2-3 TRBV27 13 CASSTDSTDTQYF
TRBJ1-2 TRBV29-1 12 CSVSDRVHGYTF
TRBJ1-5 TRBV7-9 15 CASSLGDSGNQPQHF
TRBJ1-2 TRBV29-1 14 CSVAPGPFLYGYTF
TRBJ2-2 TRBV5-4 18 CASSPPGLAGGAAGELFF
TRBJ2-1 TRBV11-2 19 CASSLGRLAGGPSNNEQFF
TRBJ2-7 TRBV7-6 16 CASSLVYGGPQDEQYF
TRBJ2-3 TRBV9 16 CASSSSGTGLTDTQYF
TRBJ2-5 TRBV7-9 14 CASSSGQGWETQYF
TRBJ1-2 TRBV7-9 12 CARTRQDYGYTF